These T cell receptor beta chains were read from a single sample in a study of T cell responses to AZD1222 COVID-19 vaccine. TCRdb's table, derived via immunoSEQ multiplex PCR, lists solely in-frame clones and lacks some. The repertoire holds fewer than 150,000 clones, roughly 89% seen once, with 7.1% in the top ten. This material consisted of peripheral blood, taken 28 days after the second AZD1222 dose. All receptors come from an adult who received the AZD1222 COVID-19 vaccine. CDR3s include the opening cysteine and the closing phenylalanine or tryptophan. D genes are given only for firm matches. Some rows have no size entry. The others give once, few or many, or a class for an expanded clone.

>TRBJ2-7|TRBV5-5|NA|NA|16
TGTGCCAGCAGCTTAGGGGGGCGTCCAAGCTCCTACGAGCAGTACTTC
CASSLGGRPSSYEQYF
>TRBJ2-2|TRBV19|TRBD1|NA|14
TGTGCCAGTACCTGGACAGGGACGTTCGGGGAGCTGTTTTTT
CASTWTGTFGELFF
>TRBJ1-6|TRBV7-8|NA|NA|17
TGTGCCAGCAGCTTTTTCCTCGGATCGGAAATTAATTCACCCCTCCACTTT
CASSFFLGSEINSPLHF
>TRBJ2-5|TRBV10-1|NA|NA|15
TGCGCCAGCAGTCCCAAGAGCGGGCGTAAGGAGACCCAGTACTTC
CASSPKSGRKETQYF
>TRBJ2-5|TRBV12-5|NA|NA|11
TGTGCTAGTGGTTTGGGGGAGACCCAGTACTTC
CASGLGETQYF
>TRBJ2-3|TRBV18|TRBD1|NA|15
TGTGCCAGCTCACCGGCAGGACAGGGTGGAGGTACGCAGTATTTT
CASSPAGQGGGTQYF
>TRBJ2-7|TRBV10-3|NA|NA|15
TGTGCCATCAGTGACCTCTCCCGACAGACCTACGAGCAGTACTTC
CAISDLSRQTYEQYF
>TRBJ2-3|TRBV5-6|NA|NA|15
TGTGCCAGCAGCTTGGGACAAGGAGGCACAGATACGCAGTATTTT
CASSLGQGGTDTQYF
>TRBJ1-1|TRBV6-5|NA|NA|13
TGTGCCAGCACCTTGGCGTGGAACACTGAAGCTTTCTTT
CASTLAWNTEAFF
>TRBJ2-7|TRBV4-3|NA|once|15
TGCGCCAGCAGCCAAGGCCCAGGGTCGGGCTACGAGCAGTACTTC
CASSQGPGSGYEQYF
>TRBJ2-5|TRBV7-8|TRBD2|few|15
TGTGCCAGCAGCTCTAGCGGGAGGGCCCGAGAGACCCAGTACTTC
CASSSSGRARETQYF
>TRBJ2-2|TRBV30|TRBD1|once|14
TGTGCCTGGAGAGGAGACAGGGGCTCCGGGGAGCTGTTTTTT
CAWRGDRGSGELFF
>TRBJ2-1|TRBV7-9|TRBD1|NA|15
TGTGCCAGCAGCTTATGGCAGGGGGCGAAATATGAGCAGTTCTTC
CASSLWQGAKYEQFF
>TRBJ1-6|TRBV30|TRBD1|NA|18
TGTGCCTCCAAGGGACAGGCACGTACGAGCTCCTATAATTCACCCCTCCACTTT
CASKGQARTSSYNSPLHF
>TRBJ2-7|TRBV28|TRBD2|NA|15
TGTGCCAGCCTCCCCGGGGGGGAGGCCACCTACGAGCAGTACTTC
CASLPGGEATYEQYF
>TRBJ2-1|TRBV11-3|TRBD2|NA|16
TGTGCCAGCAGCTTAGAGTTCCTAGCGGGTTATAATGAGCAGTTCTTC
CASSLEFLAGYNEQFF
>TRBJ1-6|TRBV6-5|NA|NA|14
TGTGCCAGCAGAAACAGGGTACATAATTCACCCCTCCACTTT
CASRNRVHNSPLHF
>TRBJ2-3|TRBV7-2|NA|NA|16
TGTGCCAGCAGCTCGTGGGTGGGTTCAGCCACAGATACGCAGTATTTT
CASSSWVGSATDTQYF
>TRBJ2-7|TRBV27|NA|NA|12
TGTGCCAGCAGTCTACCGGGGAACGAGCAGTACTTC
CASSLPGNEQYF
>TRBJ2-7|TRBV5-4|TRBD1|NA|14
TGTGCCAGCAGCTACCCGGGACAGAGCTACGAGCAGTACTTC
CASSYPGQSYEQYF
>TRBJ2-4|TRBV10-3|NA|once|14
TGTGCCATCAGTGAGCCCAAGAGGAAAAACATTCAGTACTTC
CAISEPKRKNIQYF
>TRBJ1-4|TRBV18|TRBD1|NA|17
TGTGCCAGCTCACCGGGACAGGGGAGGCCTTCTAATGAAAAACTGTTTTTT
CASSPGQGRPSNEKLFF
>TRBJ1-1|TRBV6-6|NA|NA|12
TGTGCCAGCAGCCCCGGGGGGCCTGAAGCTTTCTTT
CASSPGGPEAFF
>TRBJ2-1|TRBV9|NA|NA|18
TGTGCCAGCAGCGTAGCCCCCCAGAAGCGATACTCCTACAATGAGCAGTTCTTC
CASSVAPQKRYSYNEQFF
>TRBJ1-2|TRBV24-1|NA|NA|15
TGTGCCACCAGTGATGCTCAGGGAACTAACTATGGCTACACCTTC
CATSDAQGTNYGYTF
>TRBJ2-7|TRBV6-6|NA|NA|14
TGTGCCAGCAGTCGCCAGGCGCCGTCCTACGAGCAGTACTTC
CASSRQAPSYEQYF
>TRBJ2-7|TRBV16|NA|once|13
TGTGCCAGCAGTCAATTTACAGCCTACGAGCAGTACTTC
CASSQFTAYEQYF
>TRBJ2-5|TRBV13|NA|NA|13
TGTGCCAGCAGCTCCGGGACCCAAGAGACCCAGTACTTC
CASSSGTQETQYF
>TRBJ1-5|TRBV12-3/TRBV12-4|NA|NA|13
TGTGCCAGCAGTACCAGGGTGGGGCAGCCCCAGCATTTT
CASSTRVGQPQHF
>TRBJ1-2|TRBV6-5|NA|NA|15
TGTGCCAGCAGTTTAGACGGTTCCACTAACTATGGCTACACCTTC
CASSLDGSTNYGYTF
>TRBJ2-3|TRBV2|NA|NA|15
TGTGCCAGCAGAAACAGGTGGGGGGCCACAGATACGCAGTATTTT
CASRNRWGATDTQYF
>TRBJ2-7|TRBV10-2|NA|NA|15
TGCGCCAGCAGTGATTCCGCCCGCTCATGGGTCGAGCAGTACTTC
CASSDSARSWVEQYF
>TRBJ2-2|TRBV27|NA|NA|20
TGTGCCAGCCGCCCCGTTTGGGCTGACAAACACGGGGTAAACACCGGGGAGCTGTTTTTT
CASRPVWADKHGVNTGELFF
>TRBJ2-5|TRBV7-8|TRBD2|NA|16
TGTGCCAGCAGCTTAGGAGGAATAGCGGGGGTGGAGACCCAGTACTTC
CASSLGGIAGVETQYF
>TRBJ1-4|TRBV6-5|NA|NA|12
TGTGCCAGCAGTACCACGGCCCCGGGGATGTTTTTT
CASSTTAPGMFF
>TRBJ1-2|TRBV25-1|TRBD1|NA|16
TGTGCCAGCATGGGGACAGCCTCAGGTGACTATCATGGCTACACCTTC
CASMGTASGDYHGYTF
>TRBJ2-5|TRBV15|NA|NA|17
TGTGCCACCAGCAGAGAGCTTGGGGGCTTTTACCAAGAGACCCAGTACTTC
CATSRELGGFYQETQYF